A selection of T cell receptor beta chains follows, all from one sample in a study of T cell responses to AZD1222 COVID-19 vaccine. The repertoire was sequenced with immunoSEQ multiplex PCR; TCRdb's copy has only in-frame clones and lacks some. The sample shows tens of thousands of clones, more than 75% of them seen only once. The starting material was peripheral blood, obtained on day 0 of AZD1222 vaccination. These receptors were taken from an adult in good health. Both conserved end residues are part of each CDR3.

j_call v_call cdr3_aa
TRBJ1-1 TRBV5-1 CASSQTGLNTEAFF
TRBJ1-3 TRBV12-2 CASRQPDSSSGNTIYF
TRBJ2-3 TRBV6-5 CASSYTGTRTDTQYF
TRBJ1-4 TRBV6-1 CASSELSGATNEKLFF
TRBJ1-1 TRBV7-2 CASRNTGWGDTEAFF
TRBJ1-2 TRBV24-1 CATSDFRGVLQDTSYGYTF
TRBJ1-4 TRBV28 CASSKQGQNEKLFF
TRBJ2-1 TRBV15 CATSSPRDYRAVAANEQFF
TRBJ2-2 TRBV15 CATSRGSTGELFF
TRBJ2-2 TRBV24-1 CATSRAGNTGELFF
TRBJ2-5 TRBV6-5 CASRVGTGGWETQYF
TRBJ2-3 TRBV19 CASSPLGPSSTDTQYF
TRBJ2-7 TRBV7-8 CASSLAGVGQYF
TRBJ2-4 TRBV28 CASSPGGLAGNIQYF
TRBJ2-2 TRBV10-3 CAIPPGQGVTGELFF
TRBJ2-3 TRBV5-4 CASSLGLADSDTQYF
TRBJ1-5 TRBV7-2 CASSLDSSNQPQHF
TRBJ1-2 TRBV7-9 CASSLSDPYQGYTF
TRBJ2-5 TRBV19 CASRNRQGYETQYF
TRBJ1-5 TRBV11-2 CASSFSQNQPQHF
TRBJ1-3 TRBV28 CASSSPGQGSGNTIYF
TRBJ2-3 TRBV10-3 CAISESFASTDTQYF
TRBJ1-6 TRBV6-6 CASRTIRSGDSPLHF
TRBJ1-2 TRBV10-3 CATTGGYGYTF
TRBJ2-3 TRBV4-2 CASGPGLAATSTDTQYF
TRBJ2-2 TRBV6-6 CASTPWAAGELFF
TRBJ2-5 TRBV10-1 CASRAGTGWGETQYF
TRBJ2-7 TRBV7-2 CASSLRSGTSGRNEQYF
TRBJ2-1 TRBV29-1 CSVDWRESNEQFF
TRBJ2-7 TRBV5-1 CASSRTGGSLSYEQYF
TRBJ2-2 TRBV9 CASSVDVFNTGELFF
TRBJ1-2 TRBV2 CASSLNYGYTF
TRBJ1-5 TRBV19 CASSIRVQGFFLSQPQHF
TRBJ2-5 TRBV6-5 CASTIAPLQTQYF
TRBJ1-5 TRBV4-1 CASSQSSNQPQHF
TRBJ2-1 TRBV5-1 CASSLETTTYNEQFF
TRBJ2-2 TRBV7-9 CASSPRGLAGVGELFF
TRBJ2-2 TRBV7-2 CASSLWGESTGELFF
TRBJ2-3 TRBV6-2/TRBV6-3 CASSTPYSLSGETDTQYF
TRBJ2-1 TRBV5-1 CASRLAENNEQFF
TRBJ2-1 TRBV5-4 CATSEGSYNEQFF